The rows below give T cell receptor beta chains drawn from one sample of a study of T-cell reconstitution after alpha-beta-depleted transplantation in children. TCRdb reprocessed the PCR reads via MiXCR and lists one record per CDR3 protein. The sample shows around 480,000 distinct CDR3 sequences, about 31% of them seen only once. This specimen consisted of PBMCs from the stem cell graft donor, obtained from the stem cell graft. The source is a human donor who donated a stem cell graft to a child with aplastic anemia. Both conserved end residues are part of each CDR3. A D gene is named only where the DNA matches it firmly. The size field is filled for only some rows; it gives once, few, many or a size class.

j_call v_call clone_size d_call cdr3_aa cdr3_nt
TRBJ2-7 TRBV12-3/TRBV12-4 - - CASSLGSGRYEQYF TGTGCCAGCAGTTTGGGCTCTGGGCGCTACGAGCAGTACTTC
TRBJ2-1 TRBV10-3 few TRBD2 CAISEPQTSGSLSHEQFF TGTGCCATCAGTGAGCCCCAGACTAGCGGGAGTTTATCCCATGAGCAGTTCTTC
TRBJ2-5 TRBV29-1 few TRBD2 CSVATSAGGEETQYF TGCAGCGTCGCTACTAGCGCGGGAGGTGAAGAGACCCAGTACTTC
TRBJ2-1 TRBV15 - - CATSSGGSYNEQFF TGTGCCACCAGCAGCGGAGGGAGCTACAATGAGCAGTTCTTC
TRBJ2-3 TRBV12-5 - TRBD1 CASGLTWTGSKVPDTQYF TGTGCTAGTGGTTTGACATGGACAGGATCGAAGGTCCCAGATACGCAGTATTTT
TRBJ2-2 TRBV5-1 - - CASSFGTLRGHAGELFF TGCGCCAGCAGCTTCGGGACATTAAGGGGCCATGCCGGGGAGCTGTTTTTT
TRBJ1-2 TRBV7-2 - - CASNSVGGGYGYTF TGTGCCAGCAACTCGGTTGGGGGGGGCTATGGCTACACCTTC
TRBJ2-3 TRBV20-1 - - CSAIKGVVSTDTQYF TGCAGTGCTATAAAGGGGGTTGTGAGCACAGATACGCAGTATTTT
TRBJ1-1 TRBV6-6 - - CASGQEAFF TGTGCCAGCGGGCAAGAAGCTTTCTTT
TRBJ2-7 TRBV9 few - CASSARGSGEQYF TGTGCCAGCAGCGCCAGGGGTTCGGGCGAGCAGTACTTC
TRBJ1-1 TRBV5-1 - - CASSLGAQLTEAFF TGCGCCAGCAGCTTGGGGGCCCAGCTTACTGAAGCTTTCTTT
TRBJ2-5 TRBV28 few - CASSPDRPVRRQETQYF TGTGCCAGCAGTCCCGACCGACCAGTGAGACGCCAAGAGACCCAGTACTTC
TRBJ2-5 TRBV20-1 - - CSARGNSKRAQYF TGCAGTGCTAGAGGCAATTCCAAGAGAGCCCAGTACTTC
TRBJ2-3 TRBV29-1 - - CSVVWGSGSDTQYF TGCAGCGTTGTGTGGGGGTCAGGGTCAGATACGCAGTATTTT
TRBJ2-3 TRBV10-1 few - CASSEQTYSGRSTDTQYF TGCGCCAGCAGTGAACAAACCTATAGCGGAAGGAGCACAGATACGCAGTATTTT
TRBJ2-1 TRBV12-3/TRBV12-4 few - CASSFTSSYNEQFF TGTGCCAGCAGTTTCACAAGCTCCTACAATGAGCAGTTCTTC
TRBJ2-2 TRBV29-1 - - CSVESGAGELFF TGCAGCGTTGAATCAGGGGCCGGGGAGCTGTTTTTT
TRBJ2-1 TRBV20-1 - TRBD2 CSAILTSDYSYNEQFF TGCAGTGCTATTTTGACTAGCGACTACTCCTACAATGAGCAGTTCTTC
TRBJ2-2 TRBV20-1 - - CSARDLRSALANTGELFF TGCAGTGCTAGAGATCTTCGGTCGGCGTTAGCGAACACCGGGGAGCTGTTTTTT
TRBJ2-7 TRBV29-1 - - CSVSQGGYEQYF TGCAGCGTATCTCAGGGCGGATACGAGCAGTACTTC
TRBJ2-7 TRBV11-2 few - CASSLEGSGYEQYF TGTGCCAGCAGCTTAGAGGGGTCGGGCTACGAGCAGTACTTC
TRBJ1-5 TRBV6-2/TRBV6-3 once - CASSKLQGGGNQPQHF TGTGCCAGCAGCAAACTACAGGGAGGGGGCAATCAGCCCCAGCATTTT
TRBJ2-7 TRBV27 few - CASSLNPTVGEQYF TGTGCCAGCAGTTTAAACCCAACCGTCGGCGAGCAGTACTTC
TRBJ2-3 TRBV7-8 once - CASSLFRFTDTQYF TGTGCCAGCAGCCTCTTCAGGTTTACAGATACGCAGTATTTT
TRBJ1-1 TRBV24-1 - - CATSAAGPDEAFF TGTGCCACCAGTGCGGCAGGCCCAGATGAAGCTTTCTTT
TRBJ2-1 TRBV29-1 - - CSAPGIYNEQFF TGCAGCGCCCCCGGAATCTACAATGAGCAGTTCTTC
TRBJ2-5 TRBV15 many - CATSRVPGGQTQYF TGTGCCACCAGCAGAGTCCCCGGGGGACAGACCCAGTACTTC
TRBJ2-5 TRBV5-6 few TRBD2 CASSLGGRRETQYF TGTGCCAGCAGCTTGGGCGGGAGAAGAGAGACCCAGTACTTC
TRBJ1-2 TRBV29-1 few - CSVATGSSSRGYTF TGCAGCGTCGCGACAGGATCATCCTCCCGGGGCTACACCTTC
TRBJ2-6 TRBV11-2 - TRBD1 CASSSRGQAYSGANVLTF TGTGCCAGCAGCTCCCGAGGACAGGCCTACTCTGGGGCCAACGTCCTGACTTTC
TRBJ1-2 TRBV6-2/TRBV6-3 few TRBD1 CASSHGQGVTF TGTGCCAGCAGTCACGGACAGGGAGTGACCTTC
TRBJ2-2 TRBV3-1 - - CASSQEGSRVRTGELFF TGTGCCAGCAGCCAAGAAGGGTCTAGAGTCCGGACCGGGGAGCTGTTTTTT
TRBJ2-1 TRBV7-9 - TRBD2 CASRIGLAEAFNEQFF TGTGCCAGCAGAATTGGACTAGCGGAGGCGTTCAATGAGCAGTTCTTC
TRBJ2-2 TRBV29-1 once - CSGRTANTGELFF TGCAGCGGCCGGACAGCGAACACCGGGGAGCTGTTTTTT
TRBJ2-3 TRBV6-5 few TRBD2 CASSWAPRGRAGDTQYF TGTGCCAGCAGTTGGGCGCCGCGCGGGAGGGCGGGGGATACGCAGTATTTT
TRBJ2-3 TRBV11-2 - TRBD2 CASSSSFTSGSWSDTQYF TGTGCCAGCAGCTCAAGTTTTACTAGCGGGAGTTGGTCAGATACGCAGTATTTT
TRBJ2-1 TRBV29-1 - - CSVVPGGSYNEQFF TGCAGCGTTGTACCCGGGGGTTCCTACAATGAGCAGTTCTTC
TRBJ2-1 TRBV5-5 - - CASSSGTGGIYNEQFF TGTGCCAGCAGCTCTGGGACTGGGGGAATCTACAATGAGCAGTTCTTC
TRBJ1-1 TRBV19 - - CATEWGGGNTEAFF TGTGCCACCGAATGGGGAGGTGGGAACACTGAAGCTTTCTTT
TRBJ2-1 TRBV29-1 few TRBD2 CSPSGGYNEQFF TGCAGCCCCTCGGGGGGCTACAATGAGCAGTTCTTC
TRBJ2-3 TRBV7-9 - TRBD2 CASSPGLAGGGTDTQYF TGTGCCAGCAGCCCGGGACTAGCGGGAGGCGGAACAGATACGCAGTATTTT
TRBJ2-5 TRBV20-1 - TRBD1 CSASQGQANRKTQYF TGCAGTGCTAGCCAAGGACAGGCGAATCGAAAGACCCAGTACTTC
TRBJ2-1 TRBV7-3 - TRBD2 CASSLKAGRDEQFF TGTGCCAGCAGCTTAAAGGCAGGGAGGGATGAGCAGTTCTTC
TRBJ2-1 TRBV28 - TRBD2 CASSPLRLAGDLKEQFF TGTGCCAGCAGTCCCCTTCGACTAGCGGGAGACCTGAAGGAGCAGTTCTTC
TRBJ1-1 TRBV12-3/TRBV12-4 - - CASSLARGQEAFF TGTGCCAGCAGTTTGGCGCGCGGACAGGAAGCTTTCTTT
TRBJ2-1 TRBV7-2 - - CASSFDRSYNEQFF TGTGCCAGCAGCTTCGACAGGAGCTACAATGAGCAGTTCTTC
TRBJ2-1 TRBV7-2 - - CASSPLAEEQFF TGTGCCAGCAGCCCCTTAGCGGAAGAGCAGTTCTTC
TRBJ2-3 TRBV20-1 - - CSARGERLAQYF TGCAGTGCTAGAGGGGAAAGGTTGGCGCAGTATTTT
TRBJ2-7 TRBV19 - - CASSNTASYEQYF TGTGCCAGTAGTAATACAGCCTCCTACGAGCAGTACTTC
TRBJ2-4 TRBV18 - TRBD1 CASSLLQGVTKNIQYF TGTGCCAGCTCCCTCCTCCAGGGGGTGACCAAAAACATTCAGTACTTC
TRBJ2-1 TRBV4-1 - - CASSQDSGLSSYNEQFF TGCGCCAGCAGCCAAGATAGCGGTCTCAGCTCCTACAATGAGCAGTTCTTC
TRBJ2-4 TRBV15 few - CATGSYYWKNIQYF TGTGCCACCGGTAGTTATTACTGGAAAAACATTCAGTACTTC
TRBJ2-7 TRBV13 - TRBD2 CASSQDRASGIPEQYF TGTGCCAGCAGCCAAGATCGGGCTAGCGGGATCCCCGAGCAGTACTTC
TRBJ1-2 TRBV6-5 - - CASSYSLTGGGHYGYTF TGTGCCAGCAGTTACTCGTTAACGGGGGGAGGCCACTATGGCTACACCTTC